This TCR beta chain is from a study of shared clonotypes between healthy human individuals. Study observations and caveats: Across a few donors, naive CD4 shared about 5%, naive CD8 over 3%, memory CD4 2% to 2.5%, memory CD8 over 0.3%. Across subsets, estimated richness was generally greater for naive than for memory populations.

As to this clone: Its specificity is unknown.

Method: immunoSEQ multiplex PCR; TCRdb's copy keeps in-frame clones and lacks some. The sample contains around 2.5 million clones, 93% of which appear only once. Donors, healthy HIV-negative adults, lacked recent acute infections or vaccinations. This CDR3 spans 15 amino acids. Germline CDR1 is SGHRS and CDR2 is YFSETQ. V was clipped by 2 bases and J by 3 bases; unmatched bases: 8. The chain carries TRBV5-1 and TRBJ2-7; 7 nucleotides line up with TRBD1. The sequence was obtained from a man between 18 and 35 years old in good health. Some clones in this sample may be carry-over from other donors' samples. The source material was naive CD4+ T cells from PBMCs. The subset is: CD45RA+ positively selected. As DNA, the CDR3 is TGCGCCAGCAGCTTAGACAGGGAATCCGTCTACGAGCAGTACTTC. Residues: CASSLDRESVYEQYF.